This T cell receptor beta chain is drawn from a study of metastatic and nonmetastatic thyroid tumors. Looking at the study overall: For malignant and benign thyroid patients, tumor or nodule tissue and blood were the sources whose repertoires were compared.

This clone has at least ten counts. Its antigen is not identified. The germline V gene encodes CDR1 LNHDA and CDR2 SQIVND (reference sequence). V gave up 4 bases and J gave up 2 bases, with 12 bases separating them. This CDR3 is 15 amino acids long. Overall study results and limits: As reported, TCR beta diversity in blood and tumor was significantly higher in malignant thyroid tumors than in benign nodules.

No patient had received any treatment before thyroid surgery. Authors' methods: Across clinicopathological groups, CDR3 differences served as the basis for building a distant-metastasis classifier for papillary thyroid cancer. TCRdb reanalyzed the PCR reads with MiXCR. The V and J calls here are based on TCRdb, not the publication. The sample lists roughly 18,000 clones, approximately 35% occurring once. Source material: tumor tissue. This chain links TRBV19 with TRBJ1-5; TRBD1 might be the D (5 bases). This receptor was taken from a male donor with papillary thyroid cancer or a benign thyroid nodule (not recorded which). Some clones in this sample may be carry-over from other donors' samples. The CDR3 sequence: CASSTGKRGNQPQHF. CDR3 in DNA: TGTGCCAGTAGTACAGGGAAGAGGGGCAATCAGCCCCAGCATTTT.